These T cell receptor beta chains were read from a single sample in a study of blood T cell repertoires in COVID-19. The assay was immunoSEQ multiplex PCR, and TCRdb's table has in-frame clones only and misses some. The data show about 340,000 clones, with roughly 90% seen just once and approximately 18% held by the top ten. The specimen was PBMCs or T cells enriched from blood (not recorded which). These receptors all stem from a woman in her thirties who had recovered from COVID-19. Each CDR3 is given with its conserved first and last residue. Fields, in order: D gene, J gene, clone size, V gene, CDR3 DNA, CDR3 protein. The D gene is left open where the match is weak. Size is stated for part of the rows, as once, few or many counts, or as a class when the clone is expanded.

>.|TRBJ1-3|.|TRBV28
TGTGCCAGCACTACCGGGGGCTCTGGAAACACCATATATTTT
CASTTGGSGNTIYF
>.|TRBJ2-6|.|TRBV7-2
TGTGCCAGCAGCACTAACACGTACTCTGGGGCCAACGTCCTGACTTTC
CASSTNTYSGANVLTF
>TRBD2|TRBJ2-1|.|TRBV28
TGTGCCAGCAGTTTGGAGACTAGCGGGGCCTCCTACAATGAGCAGTTCTTC
CASSLETSGASYNEQFF
>TRBD2|TRBJ2-3|.|TRBV28
TGTGCCAGCAGTCCGAGCGGGGGGGCAGGCGGCACAGATACGCAGTATTTT
CASSPSGGAGGTDTQYF
>.|TRBJ1-6|.|TRBV3-1/TRBV3-2
TGTGCCAGCAGCCACCGGGACATCGATAATTCACCCCTCCACTTT
CASSHRDIDNSPLHF
>.|TRBJ1-4|.|TRBV18
TGTGCCAGCTCACCACGGAACAGCCTACTTGATGAAAAACTGTTTTTT
CASSPRNSLLDEKLFF
>TRBD1|TRBJ1-1|.|TRBV7-8
TGTGCCAGCAGCCCGGGGACAGGGGGCACTGAAGCTTTCTTT
CASSPGTGGTEAFF
>.|TRBJ2-5|.|TRBV7-6
TGTGCCAGCAGCCCAACACAGGGATTGAAGACCCAGTACTTC
CASSPTQGLKTQYF
>.|TRBJ1-1|.|TRBV4-2
TGTGCCAGCAGCCAAGAACGTAGTGCGGGGAGAGCTTTCTTT
CASSQERSAGRAFF
>.|TRBJ2-5|.|TRBV12-3/TRBV12-4
TGTGCCAGCAGGCTAGGGGGGACCCAGTACTTC
CASRLGGTQYF
>TRBD2|TRBJ2-5|.|TRBV10-3
TGTGCCATCAGTGAGTCGACGGGACTAGTTACTCAGACCCAGTACTTC
CAISESTGLVTQTQYF
>TRBD2|TRBJ2-7|.|TRBV4-1
TGCGCCAGCAGCCAAGGACTAGCGTCGTACGAGCAGTACTTC
CASSQGLASYEQYF
>TRBD1|TRBJ2-2|few|TRBV11-2
TGTGCCAGCAGCTTAGGAGGGACAGGGACCGGGGAGCTGTTTTTT
CASSLGGTGTGELFF
>TRBD2|TRBJ2-1|.|TRBV7-6
TGTGCCAGCAGCTTAGCGCCGCCCCTAGCGGGGGCTACAGGGGAGCAGTTCTTC
CASSLAPPLAGATGEQFF
>.|TRBJ1-2|.|TRBV5-4
TGTGCCAGCAGCTCGTCGGGCAGGGCTAACTATGGCTACACCTTC
CASSSSGRANYGYTF
>.|TRBJ2-1|.|TRBV20-1
TGCAGGCCAGGGCCCTACAATGAGCAGTTCTTC
CRPGPYNEQFF
>TRBD1|TRBJ1-2|.|TRBV4-2
TGTGCCAGCAGCCACCCGAATCAACAGGGGGCTCAGGGCTATGGCTACACCTTC
CASSHPNQQGAQGYGYTF
>TRBD1|TRBJ1-1|.|TRBV4-2
TGTGCCAGCAGCCAAGGGGACAGGGGGATCACTGAAGCTTTCTTT
CASSQGDRGITEAFF
>.|TRBJ2-1|.|TRBV28
TGTGCCAGCAGGTTGGACTCTTACAATGAGCAGTTCTTC
CASRLDSYNEQFF
>.|TRBJ2-1|.|TRBV6-5
TGTGCCAGCAGTCGCCCCCGGGGTGAGCAGTTCTTC
CASSRPRGEQFF
>TRBD2|TRBJ2-3|.|TRBV2
TGTGCCAGCACTAGCGGAAGCACAGATACGCAGTATTTT
CASTSGSTDTQYF
>.|TRBJ1-2|.|TRBV28
TGTGCCAGCAGTTTAGGGTCTTACAGGTTTTATGGCTACACCTTC
CASSLGSYRFYGYTF
>TRBD1|TRBJ1-6|.|TRBV6-1
TGTGCCAGCAGTGAGCGTGCAGGGGGCTCACCCCTCCACTTT
CASSERAGGSPLHF
>TRBD2|TRBJ2-1|.|TRBV28
TGTGCCAGCATCCCGGGACTAGATTACAATGAGCAGTTCTTC
CASIPGLDYNEQFF
>.|TRBJ1-6|.|TRBV7-2
TGTGCCAGCAGCTTAGGTCAGGCGAGCTCCTATAATTCACCCCTCCACTTT
CASSLGQASSYNSPLHF
>.|TRBJ1-4|.|TRBV5-1
TGCGCCAGCAGCTTGGACTTATCCCAGGGAACTAATGAAAAACTGTTTTTT
CASSLDLSQGTNEKLFF
>TRBD2|TRBJ2-3|.|TRBV10-3
TGTGCCATCAGTGAGGGGACTAGCGGGGGGGCGCAGTATTTT
CAISEGTSGGAQYF
>TRBD1|TRBJ1-2|.|TRBV6-5
TGTGCCAGCAGTTACGCCGGGACAGGGCCCCCCTATGGCTACACCTTC
CASSYAGTGPPYGYTF
>.|TRBJ1-1|.|TRBV6-6
TGTGCCAGCAGCCGCGGCGGGTTGAACACTGAAGCTTTCTTT
CASSRGGLNTEAFF